The rows below give T cell receptor beta chains drawn from one sample of a study of blood T cell repertoires in COVID-19. The repertoire was sequenced with immunoSEQ multiplex PCR; TCRdb's copy has only in-frame clones and lacks some. The sample has roughly 140,000 clones, 88% seen once. The sequencing input was peripheral blood. All receptors come from a human donor in a cohort sampled during active COVID-19. Both conserved end residues are part of each CDR3. D genes are given only for firm matches. Clone sizes are given selectively: once, few, many, or a class where the clone is expanded.

V: TRBV13
J: TRBJ1-4
D: TRBD1
size: .
DNA: TGTGCCAGCAGCTTAGCAGGGGGCCGAGAAAAACTGTTTTTT
CDR3: CASSLAGGREKLFF

V: TRBV10-1
J: TRBJ2-3
D: TRBD2
size: once
DNA: TGCGCCAGTAGAGGGTCTAGCGGGGACACAGATACGCAGTATTTT
CDR3: CASRGSSGDTDTQYF

V: TRBV6-2/TRBV6-3
J: TRBJ1-1
D: .
size: few
DNA: TGTGCCAGCAGTTTGCCGGGACACTCCACTGAAGCTTTCTTT
CDR3: CASSLPGHSTEAFF

V: TRBV6-5
J: TRBJ1-5
D: .
size: once
DNA: TGTGCCAGCAGCCGCGACAGAGGTGGCAATCAGCCCCAGCATTTT
CDR3: CASSRDRGGNQPQHF

V: TRBV4-3
J: TRBJ2-1
D: .
size: .
DNA: TGCGCCAGCAGCCAAGATAGATCGAGCCGCCAGCAGTTCTTC
CDR3: CASSQDRSSRQQFF

V: TRBV7-9
J: TRBJ1-4
D: TRBD1
size: .
DNA: TGTGCCAGCAGCTTAGAACAGGGGATCGAAAAACTGTTTTTT
CDR3: CASSLEQGIEKLFF

V: TRBV18
J: TRBJ2-7
D: TRBD1
size: .
DNA: TGTGCCAGCTCCCCCGGGACAGGACCCTACGAGCAGTACTTC
CDR3: CASSPGTGPYEQYF

V: TRBV24-1
J: TRBJ1-3
D: TRBD1
size: .
DNA: TGTGCCACCAGTGATCACGGGGACAGGGACTGGAACACCATATATTTT
CDR3: CATSDHGDRDWNTIYF

V: TRBV6-5
J: TRBJ1-4
D: .
size: once
DNA: TGTGCCAGCGGCCGGGACTGGGGTGAAAAACTGTTTTTT
CDR3: CASGRDWGEKLFF

V: TRBV11-2
J: TRBJ2-3
D: TRBD2
size: .
DNA: TGTGCCACCACACTAGCGGGGGGGAAACTCACAGATACGCAGTATTTT
CDR3: CATTLAGGKLTDTQYF

V: TRBV3-1/TRBV3-2
J: TRBJ1-2
D: .
size: .
DNA: TGTGCCAGCAGCCAAGAGGGCAGGGTTGGTGGCTACACCTTC
CDR3: CASSQEGRVGGYTF

V: TRBV28
J: TRBJ1-2
D: TRBD1
size: .
DNA: TGTGCCGGAAGTCGGACAGGGGTCGGCGGTTGGGGCTACACCTTC
CDR3: CAGSRTGVGGWGYTF

V: TRBV5-1
J: TRBJ2-7
D: TRBD1
size: once
DNA: TGCGCCAGCAGCTTTAAATCGGACAGGATCAGCGAGCAGTACTTC
CDR3: CASSFKSDRISEQYF

V: TRBV6-5
J: TRBJ1-2
D: .
size: .
DNA: TGTGCCAGCGACAGGAACTATGGCTACACCTTC
CDR3: CASDRNYGYTF

V: TRBV13
J: TRBJ2-3
D: TRBD1
size: .
DNA: TGTGCCAGCAGCACAGGGGGCGGGACAGATACGCAGTATTTT
CDR3: CASSTGGGTDTQYF

V: TRBV30
J: TRBJ1-2
D: TRBD1
size: .
DNA: TGTGCCTGGACAGGGGGCGGCGGCTACACCTTC
CDR3: CAWTGGGGYTF

V: TRBV11-2
J: TRBJ2-2
D: .
size: .
DNA: TGTGCCAGCAGCTCGGTACAGGGTAACGGGGAGCTGTTTTTT
CDR3: CASSSVQGNGELFF

V: TRBV2
J: TRBJ2-7
D: TRBD1
size: .
DNA: TGTGCCAGCAGATCCGGGACAGGGGGCTTCCACGAGCAGTACTTC
CDR3: CASRSGTGGFHEQYF

V: TRBV12-3/TRBV12-4
J: TRBJ2-1
D: .
size: .
DNA: TGTGCCAGCGCTAACTCCTACAATGAGCAGTTCTTC
CDR3: CASANSYNEQFF

V: TRBV19
J: TRBJ1-1
D: .
size: .
DNA: TGTGCCAGTAGATCGGGGAGGTGGGCTGAAGCTTTCTTT
CDR3: CASRSGRWAEAFF

V: TRBV4-3
J: TRBJ1-1
D: .
size: .
DNA: TGCGCCAGCAGCCAAGATGGGCAGGCCATCCTAGGGGACACTGAAGCTTTCTTT
CDR3: CASSQDGQAILGDTEAFF

V: TRBV18
J: TRBJ2-3
D: .
size: .
DNA: TGTGCCAGCCCAAGTTACACCGGCGGAGGCACAGATACGCAGTATTTT
CDR3: CASPSYTGGGTDTQYF

V: TRBV19
J: TRBJ1-2
D: TRBD1
size: .
DNA: TGTGCCAGTAGTCAAGACAGGGGGCGCATCTATGGCTACACCTTC
CDR3: CASSQDRGRIYGYTF

V: TRBV6-5
J: TRBJ2-7
D: TRBD1
size: .
DNA: TGTGCCAGCAGGAAGGGACAGGGTAGACACGAGCAGTACTTC
CDR3: CASRKGQGRHEQYF

V: TRBV6-2/TRBV6-3
J: TRBJ2-7
D: TRBD1
size: once
DNA: TGTGCCAGCAGTATTCCCGGACAGGGGATCAACGAGCAGTACTTC
CDR3: CASSIPGQGINEQYF

V: TRBV6-6
J: TRBJ2-2
D: .
size: .
DNA: TGTGCCAGCAGTCACGGGGCAGGGAGGAGCACCGGGGAGCTGTTTTTT
CDR3: CASSHGAGRSTGELFF

V: TRBV28
J: TRBJ1-2
D: TRBD1
size: .
DNA: TGTGCCAGCAGCTACGGGGCAGGGGGCGGGAGCTATGGCTACACCTTC
CDR3: CASSYGAGGGSYGYTF

V: TRBV18
J: TRBJ2-5
D: TRBD1
size: .
DNA: TGTGCCAGCTCACCGGGATCACAGGGGACGGGGCAAGAGACCCAGTACTTC
CDR3: CASSPGSQGTGQETQYF

V: TRBV19
J: TRBJ1-5
D: .
size: few
DNA: TGTGCCAGTAGTATGGCCAAAATCCAGGGCTTCAGCAATCAGCCCCAGCATTTT
CDR3: CASSMAKIQGFSNQPQHF

V: TRBV6-5
J: TRBJ2-1
D: TRBD2
size: .
DNA: TGTGCCAGCAGTTACGGCGGGGGGCCCGTCTACAATGAGCAGTTCTTC
CDR3: CASSYGGGPVYNEQFF

V: TRBV9
J: TRBJ2-3
D: .
size: .
DNA: TGTGCCAGCAGCGAGCGGATTTACACAGATACGCAGTATTTT
CDR3: CASSERIYTDTQYF

V: TRBV30
J: TRBJ1-1
D: .
size: .
DNA: TGTGCCTGGTTATGGGGGGAGGGGCCGAACACTGAAGCTTTCTTT
CDR3: CAWLWGEGPNTEAFF

V: TRBV9
J: TRBJ2-3
D: TRBD1
size: .
DNA: TGTGCCAGCAGCGTAAATAAAGGGGGCGCGAGGACAGATACGCAGTATTTT
CDR3: CASSVNKGGARTDTQYF

V: TRBV5-1
J: TRBJ1-2
D: .
size: .
DNA: TGCGCCAGCAGCTTGCCCGCGGATGGCTACACCTTC
CDR3: CASSLPADGYTF

V: TRBV11-1
J: TRBJ1-1
D: .
size: .
DNA: TGTGCCAGCAGCCTCGACAGGAACCCTGAAGCTTTCTTT
CDR3: CASSLDRNPEAFF

V: TRBV5-6
J: TRBJ2-7
D: .
size: .
DNA: TGTGCCAGCAGCTTTCTTCAGGTCACCTACGAGCAGTACTTC
CDR3: CASSFLQVTYEQYF

V: TRBV3-1/TRBV3-2
J: TRBJ2-7
D: TRBD2
size: .
DNA: TGTGCCAGCAGCCCCGACTATAGCGGGGGGAGCTCCTACGAGCAGTACTTC
CDR3: CASSPDYSGGSSYEQYF

V: TRBV29-1
J: TRBJ2-2
D: TRBD2
size: .
DNA: TGCAGCGTTCTCCGGGGGGGGACCGGGGAGCTGTTTTTT
CDR3: CSVLRGGTGELFF

V: TRBV21-1
J: TRBJ2-3
D: .
size: .
DNA: TGTGCCAGCCGTCCGGACAGGTCCACAGATACGCAGTATTTT
CDR3: CASRPDRSTDTQYF

V: TRBV7-3
J: TRBJ2-2
D: TRBD2
size: .
DNA: TGTGCCAGCAGCTTAACCAGCGGGGGGTACACCGGGGAGCTGTTTTTT
CDR3: CASSLTSGGYTGELFF

V: TRBV6-1
J: TRBJ2-1
D: .
size: few
DNA: TGTGCCAGCAGTGAAAGAGGGCTTACCTACAATGAGCAGTTCTTC
CDR3: CASSERGLTYNEQFF